This T cell receptor beta chain stems from a study of blood T cell repertoires in COVID-19. On the study more broadly: T cells, B-cell-depleted T cells, or PBMCs supplied cDNA or gDNA.

Assignment of participants to cohorts was predicated upon participant-reported clinical history. A PCR-confirmed or clinician-diagnosed COVID-19 case had contacted exposed participants within 2 weeks of entry. Germline CDR1 reads SQVTM; CDR2 reads ANQGSEA. V was clipped by 4 bases and J by 5 bases, with 9 bases between them. CDR3 length: 11 residues. In the authors' workflow: Nucleated cell number was recorded as an estimate derived from reference gene primer amplification. This table comes from immunoSEQ multiplex PCR, and its TCRdb copy is limited to in-frame clones, with some not included. That table gives V, J and clone size, and the DNA gave D and trimming. The data contain 200,000 to 250,000 clones, under 90% of them seen just once; the ten biggest clones take up approximately 4%.

The chain uses TRBV29-1 and TRBJ2-7; weak D call: TRBD1 (5 bases). Sample: PBMCs or T cells enriched from blood (not recorded which). The clonotype was recovered from a woman in her thirties or forties who had been exposed to COVID-19. This chain's CDR3 is CSVGRADEQYF. CDR3 nucleotide sequence: TGCAGCGTTGGCAGGGCCGACGAGCAGTACTTC.